These T cell receptor beta chains were read from a single sample in a study of identifying expanded T cells in peripheral blood. Some clones are missing from TCRdb's copy, which holds only in-frame ones; the method was immunoSEQ multiplex PCR. The repertoire includes about 74,000 clones, about four fifths of them detected once, and around 18% sits in the top ten. Sequenced input: blood. The receptors stem from a person between 18 and 70 years old in good health. Each CDR3 is given with its conserved first and last residue. Each record gives: V gene, clone size, D gene, CDR3 length, J gene, CDR3 DNA, CDR3 protein. D genes are given only for firm matches. The size field is filled for only some rows; it gives once, few, many or a size class.

TRBV11-2	.	.	16	TRBJ1-2	TGTGCCAGCAGCTTAGGGACCGCTAATGCTAACTATGGCTACACCTTC	CASSLGTANANYGYTF
TRBV28	.	.	13	TRBJ1-2	TGTGCCAGCAGTCCCGGGCAGGGCCGTGGCTACACCTTC	CASSPGQGRGYTF
TRBV7-9	.	.	14	TRBJ2-5	TGTGCCAGCAGCGTTACAGGGCTCCAAGAGACCCAGTACTTC	CASSVTGLQETQYF
TRBV19	.	.	15	TRBJ1-2	TGTGCCAGTAGTCAAACTTCGGGCGGTAACTATGGCTACACCTTC	CASSQTSGGNYGYTF
TRBV7-3	.	.	13	TRBJ2-1	TGTGCCAGCAGCTTGGCTAGCCGCAATGAGCAGTTCTTC	CASSLASRNEQFF
TRBV19	.	.	13	TRBJ2-5	TGTGCCAGTAGTACTTTAGGTGGTGAGACCCAGTACTTC	CASSTLGGETQYF
TRBV5-1	.	.	13	TRBJ2-3	TGCGCCAGCAGCTTGGAAACCCGGGATACGCAGTATTTT	CASSLETRDTQYF
TRBV9	.	TRBD2	15	TRBJ2-7	TGTGCCAGCAGCCCACAAGCGGGAGTAAGGTACGAGCAGTACTTC	CASSPQAGVRYEQYF
TRBV20-1	few	.	11	TRBJ2-5	TGCAGTGCTAGCTTACAAGAGACCCAGTACTTC	CSASLQETQYF
TRBV6-5	few	.	14	TRBJ2-2	TGTGCCAGCAGTTACTACAGGGCTGCCGGGGAGCTGTTTTTT	CASSYYRAAGELFF
TRBV10-3	.	TRBD2	16	TRBJ2-1	TGTGCCATCAGTGAGAGGTGGCTAGCGGCCCACAATGAGCAGTTCTTC	CAISERWLAAHNEQFF
TRBV7-9	.	.	15	TRBJ1-2	TGTGCCAGCAGCTTAGAGGGGATACCCAACTATGGCTACACCTTC	CASSLEGIPNYGYTF
TRBV9	.	TRBD1	16	TRBJ2-5	TGTGCCAGCAGCGTCCTAGGGACAGGGGGCCAAGAGACCCAGTACTTC	CASSVLGTGGQETQYF
TRBV6-5	.	TRBD1	13	TRBJ1-3	TGTGCCGGCGGACAGGGCGCTGGAAACACCATATATTTT	CAGGQGAGNTIYF
TRBV11-2	once	.	18	TRBJ2-7	TGTGCCAGCAGCCTAGGTCAGGGATCGGTAGTTCGGGTCTACGAGCAGTACTTC	CASSLGQGSVVRVYEQYF
TRBV11-3	few	TRBD2	17	TRBJ2-2	TGTGCCAGCAGCACAGGGACTAGCGGGAGAGAGACCGGGGAGCTGTTTTTT	CASSTGTSGRETGELFF
TRBV6-5	.	.	14	TRBJ1-2	TGTGCCAGCAGGTTGGGGGTGGGTACCTATGGCTACACCTTC	CASRLGVGTYGYTF